The source of this T cell receptor beta chain is a study of molecular identifiers for immune sequencing clone quantification. Overall study context: RNA from roughly 21,000 or 96,000 naive CD8 cells was split five ways in replicates, with four sequenced.

CD8+CD4-CCR7+CD45RA+ cells were sorted as naive CD8 T cells. Regarding the study as a whole: Detection of one spiked Jurkat cell's TCR RNA reportedly worked in one million naive cells.

Bulk TCR libraries were made with methods that had been previously described and with listed TCR primers. MiXCR was run by TCRdb on the PCR reads, yielding one entry per CDR3 protein. The repertoire has about 640,000 distinct CDR3 sequences, around 20% of them found once; the top ten carry 0.85%. Of note for this clonotype: Its antigen is still unknown. A much larger clone differs from this one at a single base, so this may be a read error.

Germline CDR1 reads SGHTA; CDR2 reads FQGNSA. This CDR3 is 19 amino acids long. The receptor's source is a human donor in good health. Some libraries in this study had Jurkat cell RNA spiked in. The sequencing sample was made of naive CD8+ T cells from blood, with Jurkat cell RNA spiked in. Subset reported: FACS-sorted CD8+CD4-CCR7+CD45RA+ naive T cells. The V call is TRBV7-2, the J call TRBJ2-1, with D hard to call. The CDR3 spells CASGLLPGSRNVPYNEQFF. CDR3 nucleotide sequence: TGTGCCAGCGGCTTACTCCCCGGCTCCCGTAATGTCCCCTACAATGAGCAGTTCTTC.